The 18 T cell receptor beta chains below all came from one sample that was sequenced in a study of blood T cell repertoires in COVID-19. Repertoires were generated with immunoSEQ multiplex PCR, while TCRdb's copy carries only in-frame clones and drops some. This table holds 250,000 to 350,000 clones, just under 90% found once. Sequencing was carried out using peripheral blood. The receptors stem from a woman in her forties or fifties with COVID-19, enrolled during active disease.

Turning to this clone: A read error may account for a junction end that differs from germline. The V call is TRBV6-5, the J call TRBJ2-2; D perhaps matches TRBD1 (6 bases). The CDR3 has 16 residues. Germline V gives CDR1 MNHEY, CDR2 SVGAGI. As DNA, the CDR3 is TGTGCCAGCAGTTACTCAGGACAGTGGAACGCCGGGGAGCTGTTTTTT. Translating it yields CASSYSGQWNAGELFF.

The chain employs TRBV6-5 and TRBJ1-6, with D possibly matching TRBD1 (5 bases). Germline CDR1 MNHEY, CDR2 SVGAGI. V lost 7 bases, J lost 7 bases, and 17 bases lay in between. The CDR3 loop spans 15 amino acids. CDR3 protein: CASTSGHSLNSPLHF. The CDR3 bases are TGTGCCAGCACCTCAGGACACTCTCTGAATTCACCCCTCCACTTT.

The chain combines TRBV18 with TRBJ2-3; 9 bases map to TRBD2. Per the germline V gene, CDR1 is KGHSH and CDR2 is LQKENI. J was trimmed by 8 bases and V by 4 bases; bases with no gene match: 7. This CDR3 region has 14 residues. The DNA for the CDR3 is TGTGCCAGCTCACTCCAGCGGGAGGTTGGTACGCAGTATTTT. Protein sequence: CASSLQREVGTQYF.

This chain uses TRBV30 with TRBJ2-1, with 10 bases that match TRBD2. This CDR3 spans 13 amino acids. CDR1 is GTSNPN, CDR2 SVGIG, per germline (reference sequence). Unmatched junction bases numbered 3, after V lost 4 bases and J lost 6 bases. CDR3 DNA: TGTGCCTGGATAGCGGGAGGCTCCAATGAGCAGTTCTTC. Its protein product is CAWIAGGSNEQFF.

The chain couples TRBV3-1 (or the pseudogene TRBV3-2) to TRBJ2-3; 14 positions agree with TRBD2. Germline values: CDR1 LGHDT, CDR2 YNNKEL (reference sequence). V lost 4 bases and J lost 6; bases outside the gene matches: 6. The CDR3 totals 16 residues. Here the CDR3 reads CASSPRLAGGRDTQYF. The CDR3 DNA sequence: TGTGCCAGCAGCCCCCGACTAGCGGGAGGGAGGGATACGCAGTATTTT.

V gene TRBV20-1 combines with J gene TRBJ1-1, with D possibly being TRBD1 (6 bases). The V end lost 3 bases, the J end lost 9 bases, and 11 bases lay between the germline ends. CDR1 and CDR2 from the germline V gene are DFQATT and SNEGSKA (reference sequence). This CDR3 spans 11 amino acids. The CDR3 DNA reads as TGCAGTGCTAGCCGGACAGAGAAAGCTTTCTTT. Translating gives CSASRTEKAFF.

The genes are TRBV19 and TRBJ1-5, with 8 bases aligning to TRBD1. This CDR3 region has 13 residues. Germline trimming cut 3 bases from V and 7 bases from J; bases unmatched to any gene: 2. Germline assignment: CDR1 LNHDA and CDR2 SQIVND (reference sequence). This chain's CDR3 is CASSMDREQPQHF. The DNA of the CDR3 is TGTGCCAGTAGTATGGACAGGGAGCAGCCCCAGCATTTT.

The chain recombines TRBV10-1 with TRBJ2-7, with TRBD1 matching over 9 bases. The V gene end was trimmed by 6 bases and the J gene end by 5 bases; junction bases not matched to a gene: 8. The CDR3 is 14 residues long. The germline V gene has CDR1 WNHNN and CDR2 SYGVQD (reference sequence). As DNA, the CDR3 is TGCGCCAGCAGATACGGGACAGGGTCCCACGAGCAGTACTTC. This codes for CASRYGTGSHEQYF.

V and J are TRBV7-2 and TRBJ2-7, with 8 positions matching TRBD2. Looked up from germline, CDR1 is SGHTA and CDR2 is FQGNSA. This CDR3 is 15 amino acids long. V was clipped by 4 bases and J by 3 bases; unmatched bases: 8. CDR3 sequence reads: CASSSAAGVNYEQYF. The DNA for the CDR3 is TGTGCCAGCAGCTCAGCAGCGGGAGTTAACTACGAGCAGTACTTC.

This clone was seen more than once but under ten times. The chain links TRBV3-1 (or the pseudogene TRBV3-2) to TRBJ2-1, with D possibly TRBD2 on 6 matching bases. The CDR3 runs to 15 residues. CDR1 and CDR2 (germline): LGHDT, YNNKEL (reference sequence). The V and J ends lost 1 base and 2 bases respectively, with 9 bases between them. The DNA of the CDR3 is TGTGCCAGCAGCCAAGTTCGCGGGGCCTACAATGAGCAGTTCTTC. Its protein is CASSQVRGAYNEQFF.

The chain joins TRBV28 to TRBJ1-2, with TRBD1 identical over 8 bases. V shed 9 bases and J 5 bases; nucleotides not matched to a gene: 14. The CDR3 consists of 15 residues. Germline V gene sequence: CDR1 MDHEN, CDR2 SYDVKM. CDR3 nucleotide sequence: TGTGCCAGTCTCCTCCACGGGGACAGGTTTTATGGCTACACCTTC. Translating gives CASLLHGDRFYGYTF.

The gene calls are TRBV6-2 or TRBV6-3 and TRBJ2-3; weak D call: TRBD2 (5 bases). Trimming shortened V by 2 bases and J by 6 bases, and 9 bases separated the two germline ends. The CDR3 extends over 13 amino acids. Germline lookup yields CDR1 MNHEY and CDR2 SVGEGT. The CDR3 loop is CASSYGPGDTQYF. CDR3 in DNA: TGTGCCAGCAGTTACGGGCCGGGGGATACGCAGTATTTT.

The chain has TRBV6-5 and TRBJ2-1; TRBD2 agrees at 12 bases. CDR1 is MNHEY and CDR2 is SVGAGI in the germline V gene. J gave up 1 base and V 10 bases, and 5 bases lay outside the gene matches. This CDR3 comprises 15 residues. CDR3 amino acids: CATLAGGKSYNEQFF. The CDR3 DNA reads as TGTGCCACGCTAGCGGGAGGGAAATCCTACAATGAGCAGTTCTTC.

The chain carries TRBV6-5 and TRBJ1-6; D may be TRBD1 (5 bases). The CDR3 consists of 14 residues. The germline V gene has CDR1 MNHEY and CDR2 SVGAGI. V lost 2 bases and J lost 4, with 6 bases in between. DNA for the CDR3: TGTGCCAGCAGTTACGACAGTTATAATTCACCCCTCCACTTT. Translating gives CASSYDSYNSPLHF.

The CDR3 loop is CASRGQGGTEAFF. For the CDR3, the DNA is TGTGCCAGCAGAGGACAGGGAGGTACTGAAGCTTTCTTT. V is TRBV6-5 and J is TRBJ1-1; 8 nucleotides line up with TRBD1. The CDR3 has 13 amino acids. Germline V lookup: CDR1 MNHEY, CDR2 SVGAGI. Trimming removed 6 bases from V and 5 bases from J; junction bases left unmatched: 5.

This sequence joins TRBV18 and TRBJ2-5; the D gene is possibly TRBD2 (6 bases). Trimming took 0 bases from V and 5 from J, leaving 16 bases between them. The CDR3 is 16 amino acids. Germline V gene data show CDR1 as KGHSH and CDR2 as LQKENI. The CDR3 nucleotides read TGTGCCAGCTCACCACCCGGGGGTACCCCAGGGGAGACCCAGTACTTC. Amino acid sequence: CASSPPGGTPGETQYF.

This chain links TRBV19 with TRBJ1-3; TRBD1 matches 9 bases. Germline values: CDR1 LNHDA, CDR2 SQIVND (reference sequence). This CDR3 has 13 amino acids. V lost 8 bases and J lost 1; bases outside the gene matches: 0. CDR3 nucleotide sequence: TGTGCCAGTGGGACAGGGTCTGGAAACACCATATATTTT. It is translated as CASGTGSGNTIYF.

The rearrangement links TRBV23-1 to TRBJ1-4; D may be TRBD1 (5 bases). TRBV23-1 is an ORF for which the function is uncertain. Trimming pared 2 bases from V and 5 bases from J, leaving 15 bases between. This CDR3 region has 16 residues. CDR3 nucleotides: TGCGCCAGCAGTCAAAGAAATACAGGACTAAATGAAAAACTGTTTTTT. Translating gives CASSQRNTGLNEKLFF.